This is a list of T cell receptor beta chains from one sample in a study of post-analysis software for immune sequencing data. TCRdb re-called the PCR reads with MiXCR, one entry per CDR3 protein. The sample carries approximately 730,000 distinct CDR3 sequences, approximately 30% recorded once. Source material: blood. The receptors derive from a girl aged 5 to 17 with multiple sclerosis. The conserved cysteine and the conserved F or W are not part of the CDR3 here. Size is stated for part of the rows, as once, few or many counts, or as a class when the clone is expanded.

>TRBV4-1|-|12
ASSQDNGGYKAF
>TRBV4-1|few|12
ASSQAGTNEKLF
>TRBV7-2|-|13
ASSRSQGAQGTQY
>TRBV10-3|few|12
AISLADPNNEQF
>TRBV5-6|-|11
ASRDRVNEKLF
>TRBV29-1|few|14
SVSFGSGSIVGELF
>TRBV7-2|few|13
ASSLGRQGGYGYT
>TRBV5-6|-|14
ASSLEWGPDSYEQY
>TRBV9|few|12
ASSVRDVDYGYT
>TRBV11-2|-|16
ASSISRGTQPQPGELF
>TRBV20-1|few|12
SGAGETYNSPLH
>TRBV29-1|many|15
SVGGRGAMKAKNIQY